The 26 T cell receptor beta chains below all came from one sample that was sequenced in a study of blood T cells in healthy people across ages (dated by TCRdb to about 2015). Preparation of the library involved 5' RACE. TCRdb records Illumina HiSeq 2500 as the sequencer. A second roughly 6 to 11 cycle PCR used a sample-barcoded 5' primer and a J-beta primer mix. Using fastp at Q25 and MiXCR, TCRdb reprocessed the public reads and kept productive beta chains. CDR3 protein duplicates are merged, each entry listing the most common genes and DNA. For this sample there are around 1.5 million distinct CDR3 sequences; roughly 59% appear just once. The ten top clones hold 5.5% to 8% of the sample. The sample consisted of blood. Every receptor here comes from a man younger than 35 in good health.

The gene calls are TRBV13 and TRBJ1-1, with a weak D call TRBD1 (6 bases). In germline, CDR1 is PRHDT, CDR2 FYEKMQ (reference sequence). The CDR3 is 15 residues long. V lost 5 bases to trimming and J lost 0 bases, with 13 bases between them. CDR3 sequence (DNA): TGTGCCAGCAGCATAAATAGGGGGTTGAACACTGAAGCTTTCTTT. Translation gives CASSINRGLNTEAFF.

The chain employs TRBV7-2 and TRBJ2-3; D is possibly TRBD1 or TRBD2 (5 bases each). The V and J ends lost 7 bases and 0 bases respectively, with 11 bases between them. The CDR3 runs to 14 residues. Germline V lookup: CDR1 SGHTA, CDR2 FQGNSA. In DNA, the CDR3 is TGTGCCAGCAAAGGGGAGCCAAGCACAGATACGCAGTATTTT. The encoded protein is CASKGEPSTDTQYF.

Here the CDR3 DNA reads TGTGCCAGCAGCCATAAGGGTTCAAACTACGAGCAGTACTTC. It encodes CASSHKGSNYEQYF. The chain recombines TRBV3-1 with TRBJ2-4, with no clear D. TRBJ2-7 explains the end of the DNA better; the J call may be wrong. The CDR3 length is 14 residues. Germline CDR1 is LGHDT and CDR2 is YNNKEL (reference sequence).

The V call is TRBV20-1, the J call TRBJ1-2, with 9 nucleotides matching TRBD1. The germline V gene encodes CDR1 DFQATT and CDR2 SNEGSKA (reference sequence). The V gene end was trimmed by 6 bases and the J gene end by 4 bases; junction bases not matched to a gene: 9. The CDR3 spans 14 residues. The CDR3 DNA is TGCAGTGCAGCGTTCCGGGACAGGGCCTATGGCTACACCTTC. Protein product: CSAAFRDRAYGYTF.

V gene TRBV10-3 combines with J gene TRBJ2-7; maybe TRBD2 (6 bases). The CDR3 loop spans 11 amino acids. The V end lost 6 bases, the J end lost 4 bases, and 7 bases lay between the germline ends. Germline V gene data show CDR1 as ENHRY and CDR2 as SYGVKD. The CDR3 spells CAIRAGYEQYF. CDR3 coding DNA: TGTGCCATCAGGGCGGGGTACGAGCAGTACTTC.

This clonotype has just one count. The V gene is TRBV25-1, the J gene TRBJ2-1; D is ambiguous. V lost 11 bases and J lost 5, with 19 bases in between. CDR3 length: 14 residues. Germline CDR1 reads MGHDK; CDR2 reads SYGVNS. The CDR3 protein is CAFTLGPDHNEQFF. CDR3 coding DNA: TGTGCCTTCACATTAGGGCCAGACCACAATGAGCAGTTCTTC. Variable domain in full (rest from reference TRBV25-1 and TRBJ2-1): EADIYQTPRYLVIGTGKKITLECSQTMGHDKMYWYQQDPGMELHLIHYSYGVNSTEKGDLSSESTVSRIRTEHFPLTLESARPSHTSQYLCAFTLGPDHNEQFFGPGTRLTVL.

This clonotype was observed a handful of times. The rearrangement joins TRBV27 to TRBJ1-2, with TRBD1 as a possible D gene (5 bases). V lost 2 bases to trimming and J lost 4 bases, with 8 bases between them. Germline lookup yields CDR1 MNHEY and CDR2 SMNVEV (reference sequence). CDR3 length: 13 amino acids. CDR3 sequence reads: CASSLPGPYGYTF. The DNA of the CDR3 is TGTGCCAGCAGTTTACCGGGGCCCTATGGCTACACCTTC.

Only a few counts were recorded for this clonotype. V is TRBV2 and J is TRBJ2-3; 8 bases match TRBD1. CDR3 length equals 15 residues. Germline V gene data show CDR1 as SNHLY and CDR2 as FYNNEI. Trimming removed 4 bases from V and 6 bases from J; junction bases left unmatched: 9. In DNA, the CDR3 is TGTGCCAGCAGTGTTGGACAGGGAGTTGGGGATACGCAGTATTTT. Amino acid sequence: CASSVGQGVGDTQYF.

The V call is TRBV24-1, the J call TRBJ2-5, with D tentatively TRBD1 (5 bases). The length of the CDR3 is 17 residues. The V end lost 5 bases, the J end lost 2 bases, and 20 bases lay between the germline ends. Germline CDR1 KGHDR, CDR2 SFDVKD. The CDR3 loop is CATSAPLPGLVQETQYF. As DNA, the CDR3 is TGTGCCACCAGTGCCCCTCTTCCAGGGCTAGTTCAAGAGACCCAGTACTTC.

Notes on this clonotype: The conserved phenylalanine or tryptophan normally closing the CDR3 is absent here, so this likely arose from a read error. The rearrangement joins TRBV5-1 to TRBJ2-7; no clear D. V was shortened by 1 base and J by 2 bases, with 4 bases between the two germline ends. Looked up from germline, CDR1 is SGHRS and CDR2 is YFSETQ. The CDR3 runs to 12 residues. The CDR3 DNA sequence: TGCGCCAGCAGCTTGTACGCCTACGAGCAGTACATC. Translated: CASSLYAYEQYI.

The CDR3 DNA follows: TGTGCCATCAGTGAGTCGATAGCGGAGCCCTACGAGCAGTACTTC. Encoded protein: CAISESIAEPYEQYF. J is TRBJ2-7 and V is TRBV10-3, with TRBD2 as a possible D gene (6 bases). This CDR3 is built from 15 residues. Germline V lookup: CDR1 ENHRY, CDR2 SYGVKD. V lost 0 bases, J lost 2 bases, and 11 bases lay in between.

The rearrangement links TRBV12-3 or TRBV12-4 to TRBJ2-5, with 7 bases matching TRBD2. Germline trimming cut 6 bases from V and 4 bases from J; bases unmatched to any gene: 8. This CDR3 contains 14 residues. The CDR3 sequence is CASSTWGGGETQYF. The CDR3, as DNA: TGTGCCAGCAGCACCTGGGGGGGTGGAGAGACCCAGTACTTC.

This clonotype has more than one count but fewer than ten. The genes are TRBV4-3 and TRBJ2-3; no definite D call. Germline values: CDR1 LGHNA, CDR2 YSLEER. The CDR3 has 13 residues. Between the trimmed V and J ends, which lost 0 bases and 4 bases, there was a span of 5 bases. The DNA of the CDR3 is TGCGCCAGCAGCCAAGAGGACCCAGATACGCAGTATTTT. Residues: CASSQEDPDTQYF.

As DNA, the CDR3 is TGCGCCAGCAGCTTGGCTAGCGGGAGGAACAATGAGCAGTTCTTC. Residues: CASSLASGRNNEQFF. The chain combines TRBV5-1 with TRBJ2-1; 11 nucleotides align to TRBD2. The V and J ends lost 0 bases and 5 bases, in that order; junction bases with no gene match: 1. The length of the CDR3 is 15 residues. The V gene's germline CDR1 is SGHRS and CDR2 YFSETQ.

The chain has TRBV15 and TRBJ1-1; the D is unclear. The CDR3 sequence is 14 residues long. CDR1 and CDR2 (germline): LNHNV, YYDKDF (reference sequence). V was pared by 0 bases and J by 4 bases, with 9 bases between. CDR3 DNA sequence: TGTGCCACCAGCAGAGATCAAGGGTTCACTGAAGCTTTCTTT. This gives the protein CATSRDQGFTEAFF.

This clonotype was observed a handful of times. The chain is built from TRBV29-1 and TRBJ1-6; perhaps TRBD1 as D (5 bases). The CDR3 extends over 12 amino acids. Germline CDR1 reads SQVTM; CDR2 reads ANQGSEA. V was pared by 4 bases and J by 7 bases, with 8 bases between. DNA for the CDR3: TGCAGCGTTGGTTCAGGGAATTCACCCCTCCACTTT. It specifies CSVGSGNSPLHF.

This clonotype was counted between two and nine times. This chain joins TRBV21-1 and TRBJ2-7; the table's D call of TRBD1 was not tested on the DNA. TRBV21-1 is shown as a pseudogene. The CDR3 covers 14 residues. CDR3 bases: TGTGCCAGCAGCAAGACAGGGAAATCCTACGAGCAGTACTTC. Its translation is CASSKTGKSYEQYF.

This clonotype has more than one count but fewer than ten. CDR3 DNA: TGTGCCAGCAGCTTGGACAGGGTCGGCGAGCAGTACTTC. This encodes CASSLDRVGEQYF. The chain has TRBV7-8 and TRBJ2-5; 8 bases map to TRBD1. The last part of the DNA fits TRBJ2-7 better; the J call may be wrong. In germline, CDR1 is SGHVS, CDR2 FQNEAQ. There are 13 residues in the CDR3.

The rearrangement links TRBV4-1 to TRBJ2-1; 9 bases map to TRBD1. The DNA end lines up better with TRBJ2-7; the J call may be wrong. The CDR3 is 16 residues long. Germline lookup yields CDR1 MGHRA and CDR2 YSYEKL. This chain's CDR3 is CASSPPSGTGLYEQYF. The CDR3 DNA sequence: TGCGCCAGCAGCCCCCCGTCGGGGACAGGGTTGTACGAGCAGTACTTC.

The chain couples TRBV12-3 or TRBV12-4 to TRBJ2-6; D gene uncertain. This CDR3 has 16 amino acids. Trimming took off 1 base at V and 2 bases at J, with 9 bases between the two ends. CDR3 sequence: CASSLVLGTGANVLTF. CDR3 bases: TGTGCCAGCAGTTTAGTACTGGGAACTGGGGCCAACGTCCTGACTTTC.

This clonotype was counted only a few times. The rearrangement joins TRBV29-1 to TRBJ2-3, with D tentatively TRBD2 (5 bases). Trimming shortened V by 6 bases and J by 9 bases, and 16 bases separated the two germline ends. The CDR3 spans 12 residues. CDR1 is SQVTM and CDR2 is ANQGSEA in the germline V gene. CDR3 sequence: CSVYADGVTQYF. In nucleotides, the CDR3 is TGCAGCGTCTACGCCGACGGGGTCACGCAGTATTTT.

This clonotype was picked up a small number of times. The chain has TRBV29-1 and TRBJ2-7, with 10 bases that match TRBD1. The germline CDR1 and CDR2 sequences are SQVTM and ANQGSEA. The CDR3 runs to 14 residues. The V gene end was trimmed by 6 bases and the J gene end by 2 bases; junction bases not matched to a gene: 7. The chain's CDR3 is CSVTGTGETYEQYF. For the CDR3, the DNA is TGCAGCGTAACCGGGACAGGGGAGACCTACGAGCAGTACTTC.

This clonotype showed up just a few times. This chain joins TRBV29-1 and TRBJ1-1; D perhaps matches TRBD1 (6 bases). V lost 4 bases and J lost 0, with 9 bases in between. There are 13 residues in the CDR3. Germline CDR1 reads SQVTM; CDR2 reads ANQGSEA. CDR3 nucleotide sequence: TGCAGCGTTGGGACAGCCATGAACACTGAAGCTTTCTTT. Protein sequence: CSVGTAMNTEAFF.

Here the CDR3 DNA reads TGTGCCAGCAGACAGGGGCCTACCTACGAGCAGTACTTC. Its protein is CASRQGPTYEQYF. The J gene is TRBJ2-7, the V gene TRBV7-2; 7 nucleotides line up with TRBD1. CDR3 length: 13 amino acids. CDR1 and CDR2 from the germline V gene are SGHTA and FQGNSA. Trimming cost V 6 bases and J 2 bases; bases outside gene matches: 4.

The chain recombines TRBV5-1 with TRBJ1-1; 9 positions match TRBD1. With V trimmed by 0 bases and J by 7 bases, 4 bases remained unmatched. This CDR3 contains 14 residues. CDR1 and CDR2 (germline): SGHRS, YFSETQ. The CDR3 nucleotides are TGCGCCAGCAGCTTGGACGGGACAGGGAGTGAAGCTTTCTTT. This gives the protein CASSLDGTGSEAFF.

The chain has TRBV5-1 and TRBJ1-2; a weak D match, TRBD1 (6 bases). The CDR3 has 19 residues. Germline V gene data show CDR1 as SGHRS and CDR2 as YFSETQ. With 5 bases removed from V and 7 bases from J, the gap between germline ends came to 33 bases. In DNA, the CDR3 is TGCGCCAGCAGGTCTTTGTTTAGGGGGTCGGGTCGGTCAGGTCGTGGCTACACCTTC. Its protein is CASRSLFRGSGRSGRGYTF.